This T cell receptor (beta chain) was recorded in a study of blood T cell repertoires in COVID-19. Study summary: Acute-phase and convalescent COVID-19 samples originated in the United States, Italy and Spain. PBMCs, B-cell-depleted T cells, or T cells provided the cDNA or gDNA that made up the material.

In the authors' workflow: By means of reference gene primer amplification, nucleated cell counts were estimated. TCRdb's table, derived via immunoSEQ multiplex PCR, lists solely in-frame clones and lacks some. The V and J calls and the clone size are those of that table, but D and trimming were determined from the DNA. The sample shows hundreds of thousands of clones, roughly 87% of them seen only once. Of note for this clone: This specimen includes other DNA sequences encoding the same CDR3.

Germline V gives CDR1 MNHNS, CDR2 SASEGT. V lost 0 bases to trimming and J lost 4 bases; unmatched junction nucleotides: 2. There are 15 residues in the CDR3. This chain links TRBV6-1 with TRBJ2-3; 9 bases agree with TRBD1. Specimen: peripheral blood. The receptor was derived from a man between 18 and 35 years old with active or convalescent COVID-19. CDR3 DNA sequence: TGTGCCAGCAGTGAAGCTACAGGGGGCCCAGATACGCAGTATTTT. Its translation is CASSEATGGPDTQYF.